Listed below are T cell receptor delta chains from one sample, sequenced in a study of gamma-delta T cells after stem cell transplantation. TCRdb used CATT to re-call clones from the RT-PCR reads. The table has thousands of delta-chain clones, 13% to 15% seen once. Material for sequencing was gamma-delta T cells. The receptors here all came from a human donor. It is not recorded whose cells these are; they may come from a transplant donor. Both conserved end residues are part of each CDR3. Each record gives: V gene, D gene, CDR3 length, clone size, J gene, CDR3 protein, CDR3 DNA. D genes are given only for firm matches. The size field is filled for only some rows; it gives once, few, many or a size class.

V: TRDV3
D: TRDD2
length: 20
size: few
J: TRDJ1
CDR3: CAFRRVLPNPPNWATRKLIF
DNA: TGTGCCTTTCGCAGGGTACTTCCTAATCCCCCAAATTGGGCTACGCGAAAACTCATCTTT

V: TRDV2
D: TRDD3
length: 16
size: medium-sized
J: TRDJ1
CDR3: CACDILGDSQTDKLIF
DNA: TGTGCCTGTGACATACTGGGGGATAGTCAGACCGATAAACTCATCTTT

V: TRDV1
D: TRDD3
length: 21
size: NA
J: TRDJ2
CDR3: CALGPPPVWILGDTWEAQLFF
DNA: TGTGCTCTTGGGCCCCCCCCGGTATGGATACTGGGGGATACTTGGGAAGCACAACTCTTCTTT

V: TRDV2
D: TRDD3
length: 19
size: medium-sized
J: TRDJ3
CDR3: CACGTGGYALSWDTRQMFF
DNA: TGTGCCTGTGGCACTGGGGGATACGCTCTATCCTGGGACACCCGACAGATGTTTTTC

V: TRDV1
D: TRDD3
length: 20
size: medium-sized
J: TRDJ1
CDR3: CALGELGAPTGGYRTDKLIF
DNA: TGTGCTCTTGGGGAACTAGGGGCTCCTACCGGGGGATACCGGACCGATAAACTCATCTTT

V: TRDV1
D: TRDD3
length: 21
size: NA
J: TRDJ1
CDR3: CALGERASGRTGGYCTDKLIF
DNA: TGTGCTCTTGGGGAACGGGCTTCAGGACGTACTGGGGGATACTGCACCGATAAACTCATCTTT

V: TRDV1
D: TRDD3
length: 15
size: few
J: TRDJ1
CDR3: CALGAYWGIFDKLIF
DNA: TGTGCTCTTGGGGCGTACTGGGGTATATTCGATAAACTCATCTTT

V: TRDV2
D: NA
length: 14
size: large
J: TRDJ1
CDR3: CACDTGMGVHKLIF
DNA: TGTGCCTGTGACACTGGAATGGGGGTCCATAAACTCATCTTT

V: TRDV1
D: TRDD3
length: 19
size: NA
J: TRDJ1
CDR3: CALGELYVTGGPDTDKLIF
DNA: TGTGCTCTTGGGGAACTCTACGTGACTGGGGGCCCAGACACCGATAAACTCATCTTT

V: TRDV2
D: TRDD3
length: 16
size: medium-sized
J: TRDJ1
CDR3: CACDTGGWKYTDKLIF
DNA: TGTGCCTGTGACACCGGGGGATGGAAGTACACCGATAAACTCATCTTT

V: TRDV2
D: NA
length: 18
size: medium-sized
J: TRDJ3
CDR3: CACDTGDPNTWDTRQMFF
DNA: TGTGCCTGTGACACCGGGGATCCGAATACCTGGGACACCCGACAGATGTTTTTC

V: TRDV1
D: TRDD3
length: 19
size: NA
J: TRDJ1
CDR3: CALGEGARLGDTYTDKLIF
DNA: TGTGCTCTTGGGGAAGGGGCTAGGCTGGGGGATACGTACACCGATAAACTCATCTTT

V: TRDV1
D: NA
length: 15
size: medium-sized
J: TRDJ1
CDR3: CALGEGLHYTDKLIF
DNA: TGTGCTCTTGGGGAAGGCCTCCACTACACCGATAAACTCATCTTT

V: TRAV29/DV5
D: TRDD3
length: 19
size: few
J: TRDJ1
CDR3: CAASESTGGFPNPTDKLIF
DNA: TGTGCAGCAAGCGAAAGTACTGGGGGATTCCCGAACCCGACCGATAAACTCATCTTT

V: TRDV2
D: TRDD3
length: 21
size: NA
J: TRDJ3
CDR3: CACDTEMGDAPSSWDTRQMFF
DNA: TGTGCCTGTGACACCGAGATGGGGGATGCCCCGAGCTCCTGGGACACCCGACAGATGTTTTTC

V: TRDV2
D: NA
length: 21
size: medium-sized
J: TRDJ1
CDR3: CACDPVSRGGPSTPYTDKLIF
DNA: TGTGCCTGTGACCCAGTTTCTAGAGGGGGTCCCTCAACCCCGTACACCGATAAACTCATCTTT

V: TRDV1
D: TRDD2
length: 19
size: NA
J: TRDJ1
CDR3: CALGEPSFLRPPLTDKLIF
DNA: TGTGCTCTTGGGGAACCCTCCTTCCTACGTCCCCCTCTCACCGATAAACTCATCTTT

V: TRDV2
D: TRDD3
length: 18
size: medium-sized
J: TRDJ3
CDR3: CACDTYWGISWDTRQMFF
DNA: TGTGCCTGTGACACCTACTGGGGGATTTCCTGGGACACCCGACAGATGTTTTTC

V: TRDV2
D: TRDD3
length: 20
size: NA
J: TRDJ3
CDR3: CACDKILGASSSWDTRQMFF
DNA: TGTGCCTGTGACAAAATACTGGGGGCCTCTAGCTCCTGGGACACCCGACAGATGTTTTTC

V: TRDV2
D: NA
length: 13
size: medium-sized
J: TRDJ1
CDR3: CACDTGSTDKLIF
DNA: TGTGCCTGTGACACCGGATCCACCGATAAACTCATCTTT

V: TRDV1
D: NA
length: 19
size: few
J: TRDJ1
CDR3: CALGEYPPEKGWGTDKLIF
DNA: TGTGCTCTTGGGGAATACCCGCCCGAGAAGGGCTGGGGCACCGATAAACTCATCTTT

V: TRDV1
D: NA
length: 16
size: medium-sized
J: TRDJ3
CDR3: CALGEFRSWDTRQMFF
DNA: TGTGCTCTTGGGGAATTCCGCTCCTGGGACACCCGACAGATGTTTTTC

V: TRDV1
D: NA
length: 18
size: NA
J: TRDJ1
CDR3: CALGELTGELGLWDKLIF
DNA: TGTGCTCTTGGGGAACTCACGGGGGAGCTGGGGCTCTGGGATAAACTCATCTTT

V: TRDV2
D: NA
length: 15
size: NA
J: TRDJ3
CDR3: CACSTRSWDTRQMFF
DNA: TGTGCCTGCTCTACACGCTCCTGGGACACCCGGCAGATGTTTTTC

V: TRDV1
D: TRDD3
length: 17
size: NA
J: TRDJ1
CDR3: CALGDFTGGYSTDKLIF
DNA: TGTGCTCTTGGGGATTTTACTGGGGGATACAGCACCGATAAACTCATCTTT

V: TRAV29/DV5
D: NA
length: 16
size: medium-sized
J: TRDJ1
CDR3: CAAIRIGGLYTDKLIF
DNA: TGTGCAGCAATCCGGATTGGGGGCCTGTACACCGATAAACTCATCTTT

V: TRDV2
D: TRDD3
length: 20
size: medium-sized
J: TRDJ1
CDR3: CACDTGSNFSGRTGGDKLIF
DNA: TGTGCCTGTGACACCGGTTCTAATTTCAGCGGGCGGACTGGGGGAGATAAACTCATCTTT

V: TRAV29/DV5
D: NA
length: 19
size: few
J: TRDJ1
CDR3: CAASALPTSTAGGNNGLIF
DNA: TGTGCAGCAAGCGCGCTTCCTACGAGTACCGCTGGGGGAAACAATGGACTCATCTTT

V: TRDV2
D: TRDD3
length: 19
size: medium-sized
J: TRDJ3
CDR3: CACDTEGIRLTWDTRQMFF
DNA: TGTGCCTGTGACACCGAGGGGATACGGCTCACCTGGGACACCCGACAGATGTTTTTC

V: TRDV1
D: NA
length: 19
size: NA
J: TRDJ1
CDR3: CALGESELGIQSNTDKLIF
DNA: TGTGCTCTTGGGGAATCGGAGCTGGGGATCCAATCCAACACCGATAAACTCATCTTT

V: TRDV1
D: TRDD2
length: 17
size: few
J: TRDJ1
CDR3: CALGELELSYTRVKLIF
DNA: TGTGCTCTTGGGGAACTGGAGCTTTCCTACACCCGGGTTAAACTCATCTTT

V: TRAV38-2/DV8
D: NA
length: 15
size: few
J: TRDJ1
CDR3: CAYRSGWGDGDKLIF
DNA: TGTGCTTATAGGAGTGGCTGGGGCGATGGCGATAAACTCATCTTT

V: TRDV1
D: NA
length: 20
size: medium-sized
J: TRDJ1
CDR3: CALGDRYDPWGPPYTDKLIF
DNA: TGTGCTCTTGGGGATAGATATGATCCTTGGGGACCCCCGTACACCGATAAACTCATCTTT

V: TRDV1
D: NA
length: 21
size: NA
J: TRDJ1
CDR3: CALGVTEVDGPLIDLPDKLIF
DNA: TGTGCTCTTGGGGTCACCGAGGTGGACGGGCCCCTGATCGATCTGCCCGATAAACTCATCTTT

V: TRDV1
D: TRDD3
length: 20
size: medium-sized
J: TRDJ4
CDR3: CALGPPFLTDWGIPGGPLIF
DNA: TGTGCTCTTGGGCCCCCCTTCCTCACCGACTGGGGGATACCCGGTGGGCCCCTGATCTTT

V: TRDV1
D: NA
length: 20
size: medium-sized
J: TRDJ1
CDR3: CALGESSPEVSGVYTDKLIF
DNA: TGTGCTCTTGGGGAAAGCTCCCCGGAGGTTTCTGGGGTTTACACCGATAAACTCATCTTT

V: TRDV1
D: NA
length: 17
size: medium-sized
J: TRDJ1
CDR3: CALGEFNAIPYTDKLIF
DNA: TGTGCTCTTGGGGAATTTAACGCGATACCCTACACCGATAAACTCATCTTT

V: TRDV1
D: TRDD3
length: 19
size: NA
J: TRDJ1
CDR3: CALGERGRRTGGYTDKLIF
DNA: TGTGCTCTTGGGGAAAGGGGGCGACGTACTGGGGGATACACCGATAAACTCATCTTT

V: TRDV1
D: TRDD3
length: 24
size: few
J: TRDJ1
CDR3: CALGETELLFVLGDPLPYTDKLIF
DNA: TGTGCTCTTGGGGAGACGGAGCTTCTCTTCGTACTGGGGGATCCTCTTCCCTACACCGATAAACTCATCTTT

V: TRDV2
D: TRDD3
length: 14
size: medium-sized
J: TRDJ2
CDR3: CACDALLGVTQLFF
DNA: TGTGCCTGTGACGCGCTACTGGGGGTAACACAACTCTTCTTT

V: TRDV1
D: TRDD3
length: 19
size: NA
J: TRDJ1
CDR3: CALGEFSGTGGFNTDKLIF
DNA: TGTGCTCTTGGGGAATTTTCCGGTACTGGGGGATTCAACACCGATAAACTCATCTTT

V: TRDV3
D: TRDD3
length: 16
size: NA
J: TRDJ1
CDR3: CAFRDWGLVYTDKLIF
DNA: TGTGCCTTTCGAGACTGGGGCCTCGTGTACACCGATAAACTCATCTTT